The 13 T cell receptor beta chains below come from one sample, sequenced in a study of identical twins. Each CDR3 protein gets one entry after TCRdb re-called the 5' RACE reads with MiXCR. The sample holds around 650,000 distinct CDR3 sequences, under 8.5% seen once. The same sample was also studied in work on yellow fever vaccine responses in identical twins.

The sequencing sample was made of PBMCs. These receptors all stem from a woman younger than 30 in good health.

This clonotype was observed a few times. The chain links TRBV6-2 or TRBV6-3 to TRBJ2-2; D may be TRBD2 (5 bases). V lost 2 bases and J lost 3, with 16 bases in between. The CDR3 extends over 17 amino acids. Germline loops: CDR1 MNHEY, CDR2 SVGEGT. The CDR3 loop is CASSYRETNAHTGELFF. In DNA, the CDR3 is TGTGCCAGCAGTTACCGGGAAACCAACGCCCACACCGGGGAGCTGTTTTTT.

The table lists this clonotype with many counts. The V gene is TRBV12-3 or TRBV12-4, the J gene TRBJ2-5; possibly TRBD1 for D (6 bases). The CDR3 totals 12 residues. The V and J ends lost 5 bases and 5 bases respectively, with 9 bases between them. Here the CDR3 DNA reads TGTGCCAGCAGTACAGGGTTGGAGACCCAGTACTTC. Encoded protein: CASSTGLETQYF.

This clonotype has at least ten counts. The chain couples TRBV7-9 to TRBJ1-4; D is perhaps TRBD1 (5 bases). Trimming left V 3 bases short and J 0 bases short, with 11 bases between. The CDR3 runs to 16 residues. Germline values: CDR1 SEHNR, CDR2 FQNEAQ (reference sequence). CDR3 sequence reads: CASSLHRGATNEKLFF. DNA for the CDR3: TGTGCCAGCAGCTTGCACCGAGGGGCAACTAATGAAAAACTGTTTTTT.

A few counts support this clonotype. The chain recombines TRBV28 with TRBJ2-1; tentatively, D is TRBD1 (7 bases). Between the trimmed V and J ends, which lost 2 bases and 10 bases, there was a span of 15 bases. The germline V gene has CDR1 MDHEN and CDR2 SYDVKM. The CDR3 is made up of 14 amino acids. The CDR3 region is CASSLAGQLKEQFF. The CDR3 region has the DNA TGTGCCAGCAGTTTAGCGGGACAGTTAAAAGAGCAGTTCTTC.

Comments on this clonotype: At one end the junction does not follow the germline gene, possibly because of a read error. The J gene is TRBJ2-1, the V gene TRBV28; TRBD2 agrees at 9 bases. Germline loops: CDR1 MDHEN, CDR2 SYDVKM. The CDR3 covers 15 residues. As DNA, the CDR3 is TGTGGTACGATGGCGGGAGGGATATCCTACTATGAGCAGTTCTTC. It translates to CGTMAGGISYYEQFF.

The chain couples TRBV7-3 to TRBJ2-7; tentatively, D is TRBD1 (6 bases). The CDR3 sequence is 14 residues long. Germline V gives CDR1 SGHTA, CDR2 FQGTGA. Trimming cost V 5 bases and J 0 bases, with 11 bases left between them. CDR3: CASSLRTASYEQYF. CDR3 bases: TGTGCCAGCAGCCTCCGGACAGCCTCCTACGAGCAGTACTTC.

This chain connects TRBV2 to TRBJ2-1; D unclear. Trimming left V 6 bases short and J 0 bases short, with 12 bases between. The CDR3 contains 15 residues. Germline lookup yields CDR1 SNHLY and CDR2 FYNNEI. The CDR3 DNA reads as TGTGCCAGCAGCTCTCGCCCGAGCTCCTACAATGAGCAGTTCTTC. Its translation is CASSSRPSSYNEQFF.

This clonotype has a count of ten or more. The chain's CDR3 is CATGGYNEQFF. The CDR3 DNA is TGTGCCACCGGGGGGTACAATGAGCAGTTCTTC. The chain carries TRBV10-3 and TRBJ2-1, with 7 bases aligning to TRBD2. With V trimmed by 10 bases and J by 4 bases, 1 base remained unmatched. The CDR3 spans 11 residues. The V gene's germline CDR1 is ENHRY and CDR2 SYGVKD.

This clonotype has just a few counts. The J gene is TRBJ2-3, the V gene TRBV11-2; TRBD1 aligns across 7 bases. The ends lost 2 bases at V and 4 bases at J; junction bases unmatched: 6. Germline values: CDR1 SGHAT, CDR2 FQNNGV. The CDR3 covers 15 residues. The CDR3 DNA reads as TGTGCCAGCAGCTTAACCAGGGGGAACGCAGATACGCAGTATTTT. It specifies CASSLTRGNADTQYF.

This clonotype was counted at least ten times. The chain has TRBV14 and TRBJ2-3, with a possible D match to TRBD1 (5 bases). The CDR3 consists of 15 residues. Germline CDR1 SGHDN, CDR2 FVKESK. Trimming removed 4 bases from V and 0 bases from J, with 11 bases in between. The CDR3 nucleotides are TGTGCCAGCAGCCGATGGGGCGGTAGCACAGATACGCAGTATTTT. This sequence encodes CASSRWGGSTDTQYF.

The table lists this clonotype with a few counts. This rearrangement joins TRBV7-9 to TRBJ2-3; 9 bases fit TRBD2. The CDR3 contains 13 residues. CDR1 is SEHNR, CDR2 FQNEAQ, per germline (reference sequence). The ends lost 8 bases at V and 15 bases at J; junction bases unmatched: 15. CDR3 in amino acids: CASLSFSGLAYYF. The CDR3 nucleotides read TGTGCCAGCCTCAGCTTCTCGGGACTAGCCTACTATTTT.

In its sample, this clonotype was seen a few times. CDR3 residues: CASSPGQHLTNTGELFF. The CDR3 nucleotides read TGTGCCAGCTCACCAGGTCAACACCTAACTAACACCGGGGAGCTGTTTTTT. J is TRBJ2-2 and V is TRBV18; unclear D gene. V was trimmed by 2 bases and J by 2 bases, leaving 15 bases between them. CDR3 size: 17 residues. Germline CDR1 KGHSH, CDR2 LQKENI.

The chain recombines TRBV19 with TRBJ2-1; TRBD2 matches 9 bases. The CDR3 sequence is 15 residues long. The J segment lost 4 bases and the V segment lost 6 bases, leaving 7 bases of the junction unmatched. In germline, CDR1 is LNHDA, CDR2 SQIVND (reference sequence). The CDR3 protein is CASRPLAGSYNEQFF. CDR3 bases: TGTGCCAGTAGGCCCCTAGCGGGGAGTTACAATGAGCAGTTCTTC. Full variable domain (rest looked up from reference TRBV19 and TRBJ2-1): DGGITQSPKYLFRKEGQNVTLSCEQNLNHDAMYWYRQDPGQGLRLIYYSQIVNDFQKGDIAEGYSVSREKKESFPLTVTSAQKNPTAFYLCASRPLAGSYNEQFFGPGTRLTVL.